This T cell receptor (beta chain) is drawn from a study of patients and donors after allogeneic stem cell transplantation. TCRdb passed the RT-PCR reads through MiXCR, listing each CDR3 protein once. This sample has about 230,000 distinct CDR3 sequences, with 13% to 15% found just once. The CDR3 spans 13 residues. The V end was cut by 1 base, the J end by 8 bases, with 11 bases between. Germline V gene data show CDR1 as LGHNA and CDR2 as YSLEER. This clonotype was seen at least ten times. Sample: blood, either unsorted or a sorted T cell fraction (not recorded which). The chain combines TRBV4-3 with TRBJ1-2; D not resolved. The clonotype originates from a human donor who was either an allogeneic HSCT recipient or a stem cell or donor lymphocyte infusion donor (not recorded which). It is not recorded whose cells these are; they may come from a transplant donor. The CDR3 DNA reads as TGCGCCAGCAGCCAAGTAAACGGACCCGGCTACACCTTC. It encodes CASSQVNGPGYTF.